These 5 T cell receptor beta chains share one sample of origin, sequenced in a study of blood T cell repertoires in COVID-19. The protocol was immunoSEQ multiplex PCR, while the TCRdb copy is restricted to in-frame clones and leaves out a portion. The sample includes roughly 260,000 clones, roughly 85% of them seen just once. Sample: PBMCs or T cells enriched from blood (not recorded which). Every receptor here comes from a woman in her thirties or forties who had been exposed to COVID-19.

This chain links TRBV7-2 with TRBJ1-6; D not resolved. V lost 5 bases and J lost 2, with 16 bases in between. In germline, CDR1 is SGHTA, CDR2 FQGNSA. This CDR3 is built from 17 residues. CDR3 nucleotides: TGTGCCAGCAGCGAAGAGACAACAGTGCCCTATAATTCACCCCTCCACTTT. This encodes CASSEETTVPYNSPLHF.

In the case of this clone: This sample also contains other DNA sequences that code for the same CDR3. CDR3 in amino acids: CASSPSYEQYF. The CDR3 DNA is TGTGCCAGCAGTCCTTCCTACGAGCAGTACTTC. The rearrangement uses TRBV12-3 or TRBV12-4 and TRBJ2-7; D not resolved. The CDR3 runs 11 residues. Trimming stripped 5 bases from V and 1 base from J, with 3 bases between.

V is TRBV2 and J is TRBJ2-2, with 9 bases fitting TRBD1. The V and J ends lost 8 bases and 6 bases, in that order; junction bases with no gene match: 4. Germline V gene data show CDR1 as SNHLY and CDR2 as FYNNEI. The CDR3 loop spans 13 amino acids. CDR3 amino acids: CASGQGTPGELFF. CDR3 DNA: TGTGCCAGCGGACAGGGGACCCCCGGGGAGCTGTTTTTT.

The chain has TRBV9 and TRBJ1-1, with D tentatively TRBD1 (6 bases). Germline V gene data show CDR1 as SGDLS and CDR2 as YYNGEE. The CDR3 runs to 13 residues. V was shortened by 3 bases and J by 2 bases, with 8 bases between the two germline ends. CDR3 residues: CASSATGNTEAFF. The CDR3 DNA sequence: TGTGCCAGCAGCGCGACAGGTAACACTGAAGCTTTCTTT.

The V call is TRBV7-2, the J call TRBJ2-3; possible D gene TRBD1, 6 bases. The ends were cut back, 4 bases at V and 4 bases at J, with 15 bases in the middle. The germline gives CDR1 SGHTA, CDR2 FQGNSA. This CDR3 region has 15 residues. DNA for the CDR3: TGTGCCAGCAGCTCCAAGGGGGTCGTTTCAGATACGCAGTATTTT. As protein: CASSSKGVVSDTQYF.